What follows is one T cell receptor beta chain and its context. Its binding antigen is unknown. Per-base qualities were not stored, and no clone one base away is much larger. The cohort was made up of roughly 670 healthy bone marrow donors. All cohort members were sampled while nominally healthy, although unrecorded immune exposures were likely present. The donor was CMV seropositive and was included in the group of 270 or so seropositive cohort members. A peripheral blood sample was provided by each donor, and peripheral blood mononuclear cells were used for TCR beta sequencing. Genomic DNA extraction from the blood cell samples was performed with the Qiagen DNeasy Blood Extraction Kit. This sample is part of a study of cytomegalovirus exposure and HLA in healthy donors (dated by TCRdb to about 2017). As for the study more broadly: In an earlier analysis of about 560 of the donors, less than 350 Gb of sequence data and 95 million to 130 million unique TCR beta sequences from 180 million or so T cells were reported. About 320 gigabases of sequencing data and approximately 84 million unique TCR sequences were included in an early release covering 500 to 750 HLA-typed donors. Of the 350 to 400 genotyped donors, 65% to 90% fell in the genetic ancestry cluster associated with self-reported Caucasian donors. The study was designed to test whether signatures of past pathogen exposure could be identified by cataloging public T cell receptors. The study used immunosequencing to profile the T cell repertoires of approximately 630 subjects and linked those repertoires to cytomegalovirus serostatus. Along with the roughly 700-subject first cohort, a separate validation cohort of about 110 different subjects was used. High-throughput TCR immunosequencing, statistical association of individual TCRs with disease status, and machine learning were combined to predict cytomegalovirus infection status. A later analysis re-examined previously published TCR beta repertoires from roughly 650 donors and added high-resolution HLA genotyping to investigate patterns of TCR occurrence. Rather than drawing on any new phenotypic data, the later analysis identified candidate immune exposures from TCR beta sequences and the way those sequences occurred across donors. An earlier analysis of fewer than 750 of the donors used high-throughput TCR beta sequencing to judge whether each TCR beta V gene segment behaved as functional or pseudogenic. Alongside the repertoire data, information on donor age, sex, ethnicity and CMV serostatus was compiled. In a later genetic analysis, genome-wide SNP genotypes for about 65% of the 666 donors were used, and that subset was treated as a discovery cohort. Every discovery cohort repertoire had been produced on one sequencing platform. Class I and class II HLA loci were covered by the typing at four-digit resolution. Typing coverage differed by locus: A, B, C, DRB1 and DQB1 were typed in about 620-630 donors, DQA1 in 522, DPA1 in approximately 610, and DPB1 in approximately 450. Roughly 5 DR-DQ haplotypes were treated as single units for association and clustering because of strong linkage in the cohort. Among about 370 genotyped donors of the cohort, an average of approximately 200,000 unique TCR beta nucleotide sequences was sequenced per donor, of which roughly 17% were non-productive. Overall study outcomes, separate from this receptor: The sequencing pipeline was judged likely to have produced a cluster of highly shared sequence variants as a technical artifact. Broadly in line with IMGT annotations, most TCR beta V segments showed up in productive rearrangements about 90% or about 30% of the time in an earlier analysis of 587 of the donors. The authors suggested that the approach could potentially be extended to other disease states and immunological phenotypes. In a later analysis, several top co-occurrence clusters were reported to appear linked to parvovirus B19, influenza, CMV and Epstein-Barr virus. In vitro tests confirmed that a few of the cytomegalovirus-associated TCR beta chains recognize cytomegalovirus antigens. When HLA alleles, especially DR and DQ, strongly co-occurred, attributing TCR associations to individual alleles was difficult. A later analysis found that TCR association rates varied across HLA loci, with DRB1 alleles showing the most associated TCRs and HLA-C alleles the fewest. The 87-base-pair reads could not distinguish some IMGT-functional V segments, including TRBV6-2 and TRBV6-3, so those segments were excluded. A total of about 180 TCR beta chains were listed by the study as associated with cytomegalovirus. Linkage disequilibrium might explain the correlated functional status among segregating V segments, but an unknown experimental factor could not be ruled out. V-gene and J-gene trimming of TCR beta chains was associated with a missense DCLRE1C variant in a later genetic analysis, and the association was replicated in an independent cohort. In a later genetic analysis, fewer N-insertions in productive TCRs were reported among donors in an Asian-associated ancestry cluster than the approximately 670-donor mean. Because counts were too low, roughly 18 rarely observed V segments, including chromosome 9 orphons, were left out of the earlier analysis of approximately 500 of the donors. Sequencing depth was assumed to be roughly uniform across donors in the presence/absence analyses, though that assumption may not hold. Because HLA typing was unavailable for some donors at each locus, only the typed subset was used in association tests. A later analysis found that HLA-associated TCR beta chains were more clonally expanded and had lower generation probabilities than equally common non-associated chains. The cohort was sequenced for TCR beta chains only, and without alpha or paired-chain data the features that could be detected were limited. Most CMV-associated TCR beta chains appeared to be HLA-restricted in a later analysis, and the HLA associations seemed to be driven largely by CMV exposure. For the cohort, immune exposure information was limited to CMV serostatus. A later analysis associated about 18,000 TCR beta sequences with specific HLA alleles at a false discovery rate of 0.05. A further reported finding was that TCR beta sequences accurately predicted the HLA-A and HLA-B alleles for most subjects in the first cohort. Most TCR sequences were seen in very few donors, while some public TCRs were found in many individuals. The classifier was reported to diagnose cytomegalovirus status with high specificity and sensitivity in both the original cohort and the validation cohort.

From the germline V gene, CDR1 is MNHNS and CDR2 is SASEGT. V sheds 4 bases and J sheds 5 bases, leaving 8 bases between their ends. Spanning cysteine to phenylalanine, the CDR3 consists of 12 amino acids. Of the read, only the CDR3 DNA is kept; its 36 bases are in frame from base 1. The receptor library was made with the immunoSEQ multiplex PCR assay. For the multiplex PCR, a mixture combining 60 forward primers for TCR Vbeta segments and 13 reverse primers for TCR Jbeta segments was used. A multiplex PCR assay on genomic DNA amplified the CDR3 region of rearranged TCR beta genes. Amplified TCR beta libraries were sequenced as 87-base-pair reads on the Illumina HiSeq System. The original pipeline was this. A later analysis counted tens of millions of unique TCR beta chains across the approximately 700 repertoires, and 10 million to 12 million of these chains were shared by at least two donors. Raw reads were error-corrected and collapsed into unique sequences by a nearest-neighbor algorithm in which closely related sequences were merged to remove PCR and sequencing errors. CDR3 sequences were aligned to IMGT reference sequences to assign V, D and J gene segments. Each retained sequence needed at least a six-nucleotide match to both a V gene segment and a J gene segment. A rearrangement was called productive if the CDR3 had no stop codons and remained in frame with V and J, and every other rearrangement was called non-productive. Following IMGT convention, CDR3 was defined as the stretch from the second conserved V-encoded cysteine up to the conserved J-encoded phenylalanine. Sequences without an unambiguous match to a single V gene segment were excluded from the earlier analysis of 500 to 700 of the donors. An earlier analysis of some 500 of the donors classified V segments as functional when productive rearrangements were above 56.7% and as segregating when the standard deviation between donors was above 5%. To diagnose cytomegalovirus status from the catalog of TCR beta chain sequences, a statistical classification framework was built. In a later analysis, TCR nucleotide sequences were compared against IMGT/GENE-DB human TR gene sequences so that V and J genes could be assigned. In a later analysis, CDR3 sequences and most-parsimonious VDJ recombination scenarios were assigned using the TCRdist pipeline. In a later analysis, each TCR beta chain was defined by its CDR3 amino acid sequence together with its V-gene family, and reads without a unique V-gene family were excluded. A later analysis removed roughly 590 highly shared, low-generation-probability nucleotide sequences to deal with suspected cross-contamination and a sequencing artifact. In a later analysis, a clonal expansion index was calculated for each public chain from normalized within-repertoire ranks of inferred template counts. Generation probabilities in a later analysis came from a VDJ recombination model fitted to out-of-frame rearrangements, and those results were checked against IGoR. Hypergeometric tests were used in a later analysis to score TCR-TCR, TCR-HLA and TCR-CMV co-occurrence, with a repertoire-size bias correction applied to the TCR pairs. False discovery rates were estimated in a later analysis by permuting HLA or CMV assignments 20 times. In a later analysis, co-occurring TCRs were grouped using DBSCAN, and TCRdist sequence similarity was added for clustering within HLA-allele-positive subsets. Repertoires with fewer than 30,000 or more than 120,000 public chains, plus five repertoires with anomalous nucleotide sharing, were excluded from co-occurrence clustering. TCRdb mirrors the immuneACCESS table, restricted to in-frame sequences. Some clones are absent from its copies; in checked studies, under half trace to an unresolved V gene, and the reason for the others is unknown. For V, J and clone size, that table is used; D and trimming come from the DNA. The sample table shows under 150,000 clones, and 63% are seen once. The top ten hold over 8% of the sample.

The sequence was obtained from a man aged 35 to 55 in good health and CMV-seropositive. Sequencing was performed on PBMCs. The sequence joins TRBV6-1 to TRBJ1-2; confidence is insufficient to name the D gene. The nucleotides are TGTGCCAGCAGTGGCCCCGGGTATGGCTACACCTTC. The encoded protein is CASSGPGYGYTF.